One sample yielded the 28 T cell receptor beta chains listed below, sequenced in a study of T cells in narcolepsy. Sequencing used immunoSEQ multiplex PCR; TCRdb keeps in-frame clones, though not all of them. The table records roughly 25,000 clones, approximately 85% of them present only once. Sequenced input: CD45RA- memory CD4+ T cells from PBMCs. The receptors were sampled from a human donor with narcolepsy.

This rearrangement joins TRBV27 to TRBJ2-7; D gene uncertain. Germline assignment: CDR1 MNHEY and CDR2 SMNVEV (reference sequence). The CDR3 is made up of 13 amino acids. V was shortened by 5 bases and J by 2 bases, with 10 bases between the two germline ends. This chain's CDR3 is CASSPRQAYEQYF. Here the CDR3 DNA reads TGTGCCAGCAGTCCCCGCCAGGCCTACGAGCAGTACTTC.

The chain recombines TRBV5-4 with TRBJ1-1; D remains ambiguous. V was trimmed by 4 bases and J by 4 bases, leaving 14 bases between them. The CDR3 spans 14 residues. Germline loops: CDR1 SGHNT, CDR2 YYREEE (reference sequence). CDR3 amino acids: CASSRGGQLTEAFF. CDR3 DNA: TGTGCCAGCAGCAGAGGAGGTCAGCTCACTGAAGCTTTCTTT.

The chain carries TRBV23-1 and TRBJ1-2; 9 bases are a match to TRBD1. TRBV23-1 belongs to the ORF category, with a function that is uncertain. V gave up 0 bases and J gave up 7 bases; unmatched junction bases: 9. The CDR3 consists of 16 residues. The CDR3 reads CASSQSHGTGFVGYTF. In DNA form, the CDR3 reads TGCGCCAGCAGTCAATCTCATGGGACAGGGTTTGTTGGCTACACCTTC.

Only one count was recorded for this clone. The V and J genes are TRBV5-1 and TRBJ2-6, with no clear D. The CDR3 runs 15 residues. Trimming pared 5 bases from V and 0 bases from J, leaving 9 bases between. Germline V gives CDR1 SGHRS, CDR2 YFSETQ. This CDR3 is CASRPISSGANVLTF. DNA for the CDR3: TGCGCCAGCAGACCAATCAGCTCTGGGGCCAACGTCCTGACTTTC. Full variable domain (outside the CDR3, taken from reference TRBV5-1 and TRBJ2-6): KAGVTQTPRYLIKTRGQQVTLSCSPISGHRSVSWYQQTPGQGLQFLFEYFSETQRNKGNFPGRFSGRQFSNSRSEMNVSTLELGDSALYLCASRPISSGANVLTFGAGSRLTVL.

The J gene is TRBJ2-2, the V gene TRBV14; 8 nucleotides line up with TRBD1. In germline, CDR1 is SGHDN, CDR2 FVKESK. V trimming: 3 bases; J trimming: 5 bases; junction bases outside the gene matches: 8. CDR3 length: 16 amino acids. The DNA for the CDR3 is TGTGCCAGCAGCCATGAGGACAGGGTCAGGACCGGGGAGCTGTTTTTT. This gives the protein CASSHEDRVRTGELFF.

The V gene is TRBV7-2, the J gene TRBJ2-7; 11 bases align to TRBD2. The J segment lost 7 bases and the V segment lost 1 base, leaving 6 bases of the junction unmatched. The CDR3 consists of 15 residues. Looked up from germline, CDR1 is SGHTA and CDR2 is FQGNSA. This chain's CDR3 is CASSLGLAGGREQYF. In DNA form, the CDR3 reads TGTGCCAGCAGCTTAGGCCTAGCGGGAGGACGTGAGCAGTACTTC.

The V gene is TRBV7-8, the J gene TRBJ2-5, with D possibly matching TRBD2 (6 bases). The germline gives CDR1 SGHVS, CDR2 FQNEAQ. CDR3 length equals 13 residues. Trimming removed 7 bases from V and 4 bases from J, with 13 bases in between. The CDR3, as DNA: TGTGCCAGCATCATCCGGGAGCGAGAGACCCAGTACTTC. Translated, it gives CASIIRERETQYF.

This chain joins TRBV15 and TRBJ2-1; 9 bases agree with TRBD2. This CDR3 has 16 residues. Germline lookup yields CDR1 LNHNV and CDR2 YYDKDF (reference sequence). V lost 3 bases, J lost 8 bases, and 11 bases stayed unmatched. The CDR3 loop is CATSSQAGGPNDEQFF. In DNA, the CDR3 is TGTGCCACCAGCAGCCAGGCGGGAGGGCCAAATGATGAGCAGTTCTTC.

This chain uses TRBV5-1 with TRBJ2-1, with 8 bases lining up with TRBD2. The CDR3 has 15 residues. With 2 bases clipped from V and 9 bases from J, the junction kept 10 bases outside the gene matches. Germline loops: CDR1 SGHRS, CDR2 YFSETQ. CDR3 sequence (DNA): TGCGCCAGCAGCTTTGGACTAGCCGGGAAGTCTGAGCAGTTCTTC. Its protein is CASSFGLAGKSEQFF. Looking up the rest from reference TRBV5-1 and TRBJ2-1 gives the full variable domain: KAGVTQTPRYLIKTRGQQVTLSCSPISGHRSVSWYQQTPGQGLQFLFEYFSETQRNKGNFPGRFSGRQFSNSRSEMNVSTLELGDSALYLCASSFGLAGKSEQFFGPGTRLTVL.

The rearrangement uses TRBV30 and TRBJ2-3; D perhaps matches TRBD2 (6 bases). Per germline, CDR1 GTSNPN and CDR2 SVGIG (reference sequence). The CDR3 covers 13 residues. V was pared by 3 bases and J by 4 bases, with 11 bases between. The CDR3 protein is CAWRGGSADTQYF. The CDR3 DNA is TGTGCCTGGAGGGGGGGAAGCGCAGATACGCAGTATTTT.

The CDR3 sequence: CASSLGQLDQPQHF. The CDR3 nucleotides read TGTGCCAGCAGCTTGGGGCAGTTGGATCAGCCCCAGCATTTT. V is TRBV5-5 and J is TRBJ1-5; D unclear. The V end was cut by 0 bases, the J end by 5 bases, with 9 bases between. The V gene's germline CDR1 is SGHKS and CDR2 YYEKEE (reference sequence). The CDR3 has 14 residues.

The CDR3 here is CASDKGLAGYQETQYF. CDR3 in DNA: TGCGCCAGCGACAAAGGACTAGCGGGATACCAAGAGACCCAGTACTTC. V is TRBV5-1 and J is TRBJ2-5; 12 nucleotides match TRBD2. The junction had 7 bases not matched to a gene; V was cut back by 7 bases and J by 0 bases. The CDR3 consists of 16 residues. Germline V gives CDR1 SGHRS, CDR2 YFSETQ.

This chain connects TRBV5-6 to TRBJ2-5, with 11 bases identical to TRBD1. The ends lost 2 bases at V and 4 bases at J; junction bases unmatched: 7. Germline loops: CDR1 SGHDT, CDR2 YYEEEE. The CDR3 loop spans 16 amino acids. CDR3 sequence: CASSFIGQGAGETQYF. The CDR3 DNA sequence: TGTGCCAGCAGCTTTATAGGACAGGGGGCGGGAGAGACCCAGTACTTC.

The chain joins TRBV5-1 to TRBJ2-5, with a weak D call TRBD2 (6 bases). This CDR3 has 14 amino acids. Trimming took 0 bases from V and 3 from J, leaving 9 bases between them. The germline V gene encodes CDR1 SGHRS and CDR2 YFSETQ. The CDR3, as DNA: TGCGCCAGCAGCTTGGCCGGGGGAGAAGAGACCCAGTACTTC. Translation: CASSLAGGEETQYF.

This clone was counted a single time. The V and J genes are TRBV2 and TRBJ2-3; D is possibly TRBD2 (6 bases). V lost 11 bases and J 1 base, leaving 16 bases between the germline ends. The germline gives CDR1 SNHLY, CDR2 FYNNEI. There are 14 residues in the CDR3. CDR3 DNA sequence: TGTGCCTCAGCGGGCGCTCAGGGCACAGATACGCAGTATTTT. Its protein is CASAGAQGTDTQYF.

The chain recombines TRBV7-6 with TRBJ2-5, with a tentative D call TRBD1 (5 bases). Germline CDR1 is SGHVS and CDR2 is FNYEAQ. The length of the CDR3 is 13 residues. With 4 bases removed from V and 4 bases from J, the gap between germline ends came to 10 bases. CDR3 nucleotides: TGTGCCAGCAGCTCTCAGGGAACAGAGACCCAGTACTTC. Protein product: CASSSQGTETQYF.

The chain has TRBV7-2 and TRBJ1-4; TRBD1 is a possible D gene (5 bases). Germline assignment: CDR1 SGHTA and CDR2 FQGNSA. V was shortened by 1 base and J by 6 bases, with 9 bases between the two germline ends. There are 14 residues in the CDR3. The CDR3 spells CASSLGGGDEKLFF. The CDR3 region has the DNA TGTGCCAGCAGCTTAGGGGGGGGAGATGAAAAACTGTTTTTT.

V gene TRBV7-9 combines with J gene TRBJ2-7; 9 bases align to TRBD1. Losses at the gene ends were 3 bases for V and 2 bases for J; bases not matched to a gene: 8. Germline assignment: CDR1 SEHNR and CDR2 FQNEAQ (reference sequence). The CDR3 loop spans 16 amino acids. In nucleotides, the CDR3 is TGTGCCAGCAGCTTCCGAGCCGGGACAGGGACCTACGAGCAGTACTTC. Amino acid sequence: CASSFRAGTGTYEQYF.

The chain carries TRBV2 and TRBJ2-1; 7 bases fit TRBD1. CDR1 and CDR2 (germline): SNHLY, FYNNEI. The CDR3 covers 15 residues. V shed 6 bases, J shed 2 bases, and the junction held 7 bases outside the gene matches. The CDR3 sequence is CASSAGTETYNEQFF. The CDR3 region has the DNA TGTGCCAGCAGCGCCGGGACAGAGACCTACAATGAGCAGTTCTTC.

V is TRBV4-2 and J is TRBJ2-3; possible D gene TRBD2, 6 bases. V lost 0 bases and J lost 3, with 16 bases in between. Looked up from germline, CDR1 is LGHNA and CDR2 is YNFKEQ. The CDR3 loop spans 17 amino acids. CDR3 nucleotides: TGTGCCAGCAGCCAAGATGAAGGGAGACTAGAGACAGATACGCAGTATTTT. Protein: CASSQDEGRLETDTQYF.

The V gene is TRBV6-5, the J gene TRBJ2-7; D is perhaps TRBD2 (6 bases). CDR1 is MNHEY and CDR2 is SVGAGI in the germline V gene. Trimming pared 2 bases from V and 3 bases from J, leaving 11 bases between. CDR3 length: 14 amino acids. The CDR3 spells CASSYAGLDYEQYF. The CDR3 bases are TGTGCCAGCAGTTACGCGGGGTTGGACTACGAGCAGTACTTC.

This clone has only one observation. This chain connects TRBV28 to TRBJ2-3, with D perhaps TRBD2 (6 bases). V was pared by 6 bases and J by 3 bases, with 16 bases between. The CDR3 is 15 residues long. Germline CDR1 is MDHEN and CDR2 is SYDVKM. The chain's CDR3 is CASRRAGGGTDTQYF. The CDR3 DNA is TGTGCCAGCAGGCGAGCGGGTGGTGGGACAGATACGCAGTATTTT.

This clone was observed a single time. The chain uses TRBV7-8 and TRBJ2-2; perhaps TRBD2 as D (6 bases). The CDR3 runs 17 residues. The germline V and J ends were trimmed by 2 bases and 4 bases, with 17 bases remaining between them. The germline V gene has CDR1 SGHVS and CDR2 FQNEAQ. CDR3 residues: CASSLRRAEGSTGELFF. CDR3 sequence (DNA): TGTGCCAGCAGCTTACGGAGAGCGGAGGGGAGCACCGGGGAGCTGTTTTTT.

This clone was seen a handful of times. The J gene is TRBJ2-1, the V gene TRBV6-5, with TRBD1 matching over 9 bases. V shed 6 bases and J 12 bases; nucleotides not matched to a gene: 3. The CDR3 runs to 11 residues. Germline-derived CDR1 and CDR2 are MNHEY and SVGAGI. In DNA, the CDR3 is TGTGCCAGCAGAACGGGACAGGGGCAGTTCTTC. It codes for CASRTGQGQFF.

This clone appeared once. This chain joins TRBV6-5 and TRBJ2-1; possible D gene TRBD2, 6 bases. V was pared by 8 bases and J by 4 bases, with 15 bases between. Per the germline V gene, CDR1 is MNHEY and CDR2 is SVGAGI. There are 14 residues in the CDR3. The CDR3 bases are TGTGCCAGCTTAAAAGTCGCGGGGTACAATGAGCAGTTCTTC. This codes for CASLKVAGYNEQFF.

The gene calls are TRBV9 and TRBJ1-1, with D possibly being TRBD1 (6 bases). The V gene lost 2 bases and the J gene lost 3 bases, with 8 bases spanning the gap. The CDR3 totals 13 residues. Per germline, CDR1 SGDLS and CDR2 YYNGEE. The CDR3 loop reads CASSVHRDTEAFF. In DNA, the CDR3 is TGTGCCAGCAGCGTCCACAGGGACACTGAAGCTTTCTTT.

CDR3 sequence: CASGDNTMNTEAFF. CDR3 bases: TGCGCCAGCGGGGACAACACCATGAACACTGAAGCTTTCTTT. V is TRBV5-1 and J is TRBJ1-1; tentatively, D is TRBD1 (6 bases). The CDR3 sequence is 14 residues long. Deletions cut 7 bases from V and 0 bases from J, with 13 bases between. From germline, CDR1 is SGHRS and CDR2 YFSETQ.

The chain uses TRBV6-1 and TRBJ2-7; TRBD1 matches at 7 bases. The germline V gene encodes CDR1 MNHNS and CDR2 SASEGT. V trimming: 8 bases; J trimming: 7 bases; junction bases outside the gene matches: 8. CDR3 length: 12 residues. In DNA form, the CDR3 reads TGTGCCAGCTCCCCGGACAGGAGGGAGCAGTACTTC. Amino acids: CASSPDRREQYF.